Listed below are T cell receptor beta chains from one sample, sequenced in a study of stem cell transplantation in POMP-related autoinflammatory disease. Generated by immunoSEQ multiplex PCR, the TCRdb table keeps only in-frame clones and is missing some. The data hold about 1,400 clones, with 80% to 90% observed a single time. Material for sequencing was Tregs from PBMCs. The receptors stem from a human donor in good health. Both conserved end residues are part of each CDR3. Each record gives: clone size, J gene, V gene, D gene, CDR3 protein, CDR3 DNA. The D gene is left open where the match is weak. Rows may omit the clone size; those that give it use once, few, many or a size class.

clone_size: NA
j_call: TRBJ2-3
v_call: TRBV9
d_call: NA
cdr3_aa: CASSGRGGTTDTQYF
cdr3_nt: TGTGCCAGCAGCGGTAGGGGGGGTACCACAGATACGCAGTATTTT

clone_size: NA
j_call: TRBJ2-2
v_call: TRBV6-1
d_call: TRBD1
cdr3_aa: CASSSGQGGTGELFF
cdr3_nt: TGTGCCAGCAGTTCTGGACAGGGGGGGACCGGGGAGCTGTTTTTT

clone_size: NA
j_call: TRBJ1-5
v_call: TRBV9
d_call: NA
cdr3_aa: CASSVAVTDQPQHF
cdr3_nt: TGTGCCAGCAGCGTAGCGGTGACCGATCAGCCCCAGCATTTT

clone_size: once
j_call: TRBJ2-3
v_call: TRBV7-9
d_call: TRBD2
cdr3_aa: CASSRALAGVADTQYF
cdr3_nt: TGTGCCAGCAGCCGCGCACTAGCGGGAGTCGCAGATACGCAGTATTTT

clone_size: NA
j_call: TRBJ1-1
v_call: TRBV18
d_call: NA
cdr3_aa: CASSQATVNTEAFF
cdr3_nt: TGTGCCAGCTCGCAAGCCACGGTGAACACTGAAGCTTTCTTT

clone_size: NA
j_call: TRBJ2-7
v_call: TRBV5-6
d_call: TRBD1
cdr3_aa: CASSLGWTGAGEQYF
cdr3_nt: TGTGCCAGCAGCTTGGGTTGGACAGGGGCGGGCGAGCAGTACTTC

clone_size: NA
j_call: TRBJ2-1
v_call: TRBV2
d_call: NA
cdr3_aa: CASRYRGRSYNEQFF
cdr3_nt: TGTGCCAGCAGGTACCGGGGGCGCTCCTACAATGAGCAGTTCTTC

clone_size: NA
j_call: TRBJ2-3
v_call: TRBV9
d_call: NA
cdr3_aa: CASSVEGPGSTDTQYF
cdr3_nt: TGTGCCAGCAGCGTAGAAGGGCCGGGTAGCACAGATACGCAGTATTTT

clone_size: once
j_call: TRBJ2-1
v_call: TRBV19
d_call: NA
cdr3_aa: CASSIPGLRGWNEQFF
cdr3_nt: TGTGCCAGTAGTATTCCCGGGCTAAGAGGGTGGAATGAGCAGTTCTTC

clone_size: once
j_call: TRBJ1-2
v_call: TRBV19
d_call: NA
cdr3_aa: CASSIQGAYGYTF
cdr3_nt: TGTGCCAGTAGTATCCAGGGTGCCTATGGCTACACCTTC

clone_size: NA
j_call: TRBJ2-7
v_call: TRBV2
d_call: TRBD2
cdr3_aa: CASRLAGVYSYEQYF
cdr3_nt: TGTGCCAGCAGGCTAGCGGGGGTGTACTCCTACGAGCAGTACTTC

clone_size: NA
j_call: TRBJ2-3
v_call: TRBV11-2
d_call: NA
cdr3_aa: CASSLSAGRRLDTQYF
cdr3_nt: TGTGCCAGCAGCTTGTCCGCGGGGAGGCGGTTAGATACGCAGTATTTT

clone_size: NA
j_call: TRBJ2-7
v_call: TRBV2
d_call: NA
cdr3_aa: CASSEPAYEQYF
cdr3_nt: TGTGCCAGCAGTGAACCGGCCTACGAGCAGTACTTC

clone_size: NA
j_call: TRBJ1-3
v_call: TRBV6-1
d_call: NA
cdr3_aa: CASSPLEGGNTIYF
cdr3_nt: TGTGCCAGCAGTCCTTTGGAGGGAGGAAACACCATATATTTT

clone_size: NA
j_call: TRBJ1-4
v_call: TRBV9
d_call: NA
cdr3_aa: CASSVDPGEEEKLFF
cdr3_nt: TGTGCCAGCAGCGTAGACCCAGGGGAAGAGGAAAAACTGTTTTTT

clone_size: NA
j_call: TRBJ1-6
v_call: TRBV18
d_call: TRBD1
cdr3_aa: CASSPPTGASPLHF
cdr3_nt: TGTGCCAGCTCACCACCGACAGGGGCTTCACCCCTCCACTTT

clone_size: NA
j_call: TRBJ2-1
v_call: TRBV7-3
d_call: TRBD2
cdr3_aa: CASSLTRTSGTQFF
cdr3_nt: TGTGCCAGCAGCTTAACCCGGACTAGCGGGACGCAGTTCTTC

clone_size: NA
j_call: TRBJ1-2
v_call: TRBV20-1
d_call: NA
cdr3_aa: CSASNPDLNTF
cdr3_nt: TGCAGTGCTAGTAATCCAGATCTAAATACCTTC